Shown below are 21 T cell receptor beta chains from a single sample sequenced in a study of blood T cell repertoires in COVID-19 (dated by TCRdb to the early 2020s). Receptors were amplified or captured by the immunoSEQ multiplex PCR assay. TCRdb carries this immuneACCESS record with in-frame sequences only. Its versions omit some clonotypes, under half of them owing to an unresolved V gene in the studies checked, with the rest unexplained. The sample table records over 100,000 clones; about nine tenths of these occur just once. The leading ten clones occupy under 13% of the sample. The sequenced sample was peripheral blood. The receptor source for this set is a man aged 50 or older with acute or convalescent COVID-19.

This chain connects TRBV19 to TRBJ1-5; 8 bases agree with TRBD1. The ends lost 3 bases at V and 4 bases at J; junction bases unmatched: 5. This CDR3 spans 15 amino acids. Per germline, CDR1 LNHDA and CDR2 SQIVND (reference sequence). DNA of the CDR3: TGTGCCAGTAGTATTCGGACAGGGATAAATCAGCCCCAGCATTTT. The encoded protein is CASSIRTGINQPQHF.

The V gene is TRBV11-2, the J gene TRBJ2-2, with unresolved D. The CDR3 consists of 11 residues. V was shortened by 3 bases and J by 8 bases, with 4 bases between the two germline ends. Germline V gene data show CDR1 as SGHAT and CDR2 as FQNNGV. CDR3 DNA sequence: TGTGCCAGCAGCTTTTATGGGGAGCTGTTTTTT. This sequence encodes CASSFYGELFF.

This sequence joins TRBV5-4 and TRBJ2-2, with 7 bases identical to TRBD1. J was trimmed by 2 bases and V by 4 bases; bases with no gene match: 8. Germline CDR1 SGHNT, CDR2 YYREEE (reference sequence). The CDR3 spans 16 residues. CDR3 region: CASSAPGQRNTGELFF. For the CDR3, the DNA is TGTGCCAGCAGCGCACCGGGACAGCGAAACACCGGGGAGCTGTTTTTT.

V gene TRBV5-1 combines with J gene TRBJ2-1; 11 nucleotides match TRBD2. Losses at the gene ends were 4 bases for V and 6 bases for J; bases not matched to a gene: 6. The germline CDR1 and CDR2 sequences are SGHRS and YFSETQ. The CDR3 is 15 amino acids. DNA of the CDR3: TGCGCCAGCAGCGTCGGGACTAGCGGTTCCAATGAGCAGTTCTTC. It is translated as CASSVGTSGSNEQFF.

The chain is built from TRBV5-8 and TRBJ2-7; TRBD1 is a possible D gene (6 bases). The V end lost 2 bases, the J end lost 4 bases, and 16 bases lay between the germline ends. This CDR3 is built from 15 residues. Germline-derived CDR1 and CDR2 are SGHTS and YDEGEE. CDR3 sequence: CASSFHRVMRYEQYF. The CDR3 coding sequence is TGTGCCAGCAGCTTCCACAGGGTTATGAGGTACGAGCAGTACTTC.

The gene calls are TRBV28 and TRBJ1-3; no reliable D call. Trimming stripped 5 bases from V and 4 bases from J, with 15 bases between. This CDR3 has 15 amino acids. From germline, CDR1 is MDHEN and CDR2 SYDVKM. Here the CDR3 reads CASSVKSGPGNTIYF. In DNA form, the CDR3 reads TGTGCCAGCAGTGTAAAGTCAGGTCCCGGAAACACCATATATTTT.

The J gene is TRBJ1-2, the V gene TRBV19; TRBD1 might be the D (6 bases). This CDR3 region has 13 residues. Looked up from germline, CDR1 is LNHDA and CDR2 is SQIVND (reference sequence). V was trimmed by 5 bases and J by 8 bases, leaving 15 bases between them. The CDR3 reads CASSWVRGRGYTF. The CDR3 region has the DNA TGTGCCAGTAGTTGGGTCAGGGGACGAGGCTACACCTTC.

The genes are TRBV10-3 and TRBJ1-4; TRBD1 matches 8 bases. Germline V CDR1 and CDR2: ENHRY, SYGVKD. The CDR3 runs to 17 residues. V gave up 3 bases and J gave up 4 bases; unmatched junction bases: 10. The CDR3 reads CAISEMFGQGLNEKLFF. The DNA for the CDR3 is TGTGCCATCAGTGAAATGTTTGGACAGGGCCTTAATGAAAAACTGTTTTTT.

This clone was seen more than once but under ten times. In nucleotides, the CDR3 is TGCGCCAGCAGCCTACCCGAGGCCTACGAGCAGTACTTC. It encodes CASSLPEAYEQYF. The chain combines TRBV5-1 with TRBJ2-7, with D unclear. Trimming shortened V by 4 bases and J by 2 bases, and 10 bases separated the two germline ends. Germline loops: CDR1 SGHRS, CDR2 YFSETQ. This CDR3 contains 13 residues. Full variable domain (remainder filled in from reference TRBV5-1 and TRBJ2-7): KAGVTQTPRYLIKTRGQQVTLSCSPISGHRSVSWYQQTPGQGLQFLFEYFSETQRNKGNFPGRFSGRQFSNSRSEMNVSTLELGDSALYLCASSLPEAYEQYFGPGTRLTVT.

The chain is built from TRBV3-1 (or the pseudogene TRBV3-2) and TRBJ1-1; D is perhaps TRBD1 (6 bases). Trimming stripped 4 bases from V and 1 base from J, with 10 bases between. Germline assignment: CDR1 LGHDT and CDR2 YNNKEL (reference sequence). The CDR3 is 14 amino acids. CDR3 sequence: CASSLRDTNTEAFF. CDR3 DNA sequence: TGTGCCAGCAGCCTCCGGGACACGAACACTGAAGCTTTCTTT.

This clone was recorded at least ten times. The rearrangement joins TRBV15 to TRBJ1-2; D call uncertain. Looked up from germline, CDR1 is LNHNV and CDR2 is YYDKDF (reference sequence). V was cut by 3 bases and J by 8 bases, with 16 bases left in between. The CDR3 is 14 residues long. DNA of the CDR3: TGTGCCACCAGCAGGAGAACGACGGGAGTGGGCTACACCTTC. It translates to CATSRRTTGVGYTF.

The rearrangement links TRBV2 to TRBJ1-1, with D tentatively TRBD1 (6 bases). The CDR3 has 14 residues. V lost 4 bases, J lost 11 bases, and 20 bases lay in between. Germline CDR1 is SNHLY and CDR2 is FYNNEI. The CDR3 loop is CASSVGGGGRGAFF. CDR3 sequence (DNA): TGTGCCAGCAGTGTAGGGGGTGGGGGTCGTGGGGCTTTCTTT.

The rearrangement links TRBV19 to TRBJ1-5, with TRBD1 matching 8 bases. V trimming: 5 bases; J trimming: 4 bases; junction bases outside the gene matches: 16. Germline CDR1 is LNHDA and CDR2 is SQIVND (reference sequence). The CDR3 contains 18 residues. The DNA for the CDR3 is TGTGCCAGTAGTCCCAAACCCGGACAGGGCGGTAGAAATCAGCCCCAGCATTTT. As protein: CASSPKPGQGGRNQPQHF.

This chain connects TRBV4-1 to TRBJ2-3; 14 nucleotides align to TRBD2. The V gene end was trimmed by 5 bases and the J gene end by 2 bases; junction bases not matched to a gene: 15. CDR1 and CDR2 (germline): MGHRA, YSYEKL. There are 20 residues in the CDR3. The CDR3 reads CASSNTGTSGGRGFTDTQYF. CDR3 coding DNA: TGCGCCAGCAGCAACACCGGGACTAGCGGGGGTAGAGGTTTCACAGATACGCAGTATTTT.

This chain joins TRBV27 and TRBJ1-5; 8 bases map to TRBD1. CDR3 length: 18 residues. Losses at the gene ends were 2 bases for V and 0 bases for J; bases not matched to a gene: 9. Per germline, CDR1 MNHEY and CDR2 SMNVEV (reference sequence). CDR3 protein: CASSLKGPGQDSNQPQHF. The CDR3 nucleotides read TGTGCCAGCAGTTTAAAAGGGCCGGGACAGGATAGCAATCAGCCCCAGCATTTT.

The chain carries TRBV30 and TRBJ1-5, with a weak D call TRBD1 (6 bases). CDR1 and CDR2 (germline): GTSNPN, SVGIG (reference sequence). The CDR3 runs to 14 residues. Trimming cost V 2 bases and J 3 bases, with 11 bases left between them. The CDR3 DNA follows: TGTGCCTGGAGTATCGGACAGAACAATCAGCCCCAGCATTTT. Translation gives CAWSIGQNNQPQHF.

The chain recombines TRBV28 with TRBJ1-2, with 7 bases lining up with TRBD1. With V trimmed by 6 bases and J by 7 bases, 11 bases remained unmatched. Germline-derived CDR1 and CDR2 are MDHEN and SYDVKM. The CDR3 sequence is 14 residues long. Here the CDR3 DNA reads TGTGCCAGCAGACCCCAACAGGGGCGGCCTGGCTACACCTTC. Protein: CASRPQQGRPGYTF.

Only one count was recorded for this clone. V and J are TRBV19 and TRBJ2-1; tentative D call: TRBD2 (6 bases). There are 14 residues in the CDR3. V lost 0 bases and J lost 8, with 11 bases in between. Germline loops: CDR1 LNHDA, CDR2 SQIVND (reference sequence). CDR3 bases: TGTGCCAGTAGTATAGATGGGGACTGGGATGAGCAGTTCTTC. It encodes CASSIDGDWDEQFF.

The chain combines TRBV28 with TRBJ1-6; 8 bases map to TRBD1. Germline lookup yields CDR1 MDHEN and CDR2 SYDVKM. The CDR3 is 15 residues long. The junction had 5 bases not matched to a gene; V was cut back by 4 bases and J by 6 bases. The CDR3 sequence is CASSSGQGLNSPLHF. Written as DNA, the CDR3 is TGTGCCAGCAGTTCCGGACAGGGACTTAATTCACCCCTCCACTTT.

CDR3 protein: CASRAGRPYSNQPQHF. The CDR3 DNA is TGTGCCAGCAGGGCAGGGCGACCCTATAGCAATCAGCCCCAGCATTTT. The chain combines TRBV28 with TRBJ1-5; TRBD1 might be the D (5 bases). Per the germline V gene, CDR1 is MDHEN and CDR2 is SYDVKM. The germline V and J ends were trimmed by 6 bases and 0 bases, with 15 bases remaining between them. CDR3 length: 16 amino acids.

CDR3 protein: CASSQPGTEAFF. The CDR3 region has the DNA TGTGCCAGCAGCCAACCGGGAACTGAAGCTTTCTTT. The V and J genes are TRBV3-1 (or the pseudogene TRBV3-2) and TRBJ1-1, with unresolved D. V lost 2 bases and J lost 5, with 6 bases in between. The CDR3 covers 12 residues. Germline V gene data show CDR1 as LGHDT and CDR2 as YNNKEL (reference sequence).